The source of this T cell receptor (beta chain) is a study of shared clonotypes between healthy human individuals. Study overall: The cohort had a couple of women and a few men, ages 18 to 49.

This CDR3 is built from 14 residues. Trimming took off 5 bases at V and 3 bases at J, with 14 bases between the two ends. The germline V gene encodes CDR1 SGHTS and CDR2 YDEGEE. The data were produced by immunoSEQ multiplex PCR, yet TCRdb's version contains in-frame clones alone and is incomplete. The sample includes millions of clones, around 94% of them seen just once. This sequence joins TRBV5-8 and TRBJ1-2; possible D gene TRBD1, 5 bases. The clonotype comes from a man in his late teens or twenties in good health. The sequencing sample was made of naive CD4+ T cells sorted from blood. The subset here: CD45RA+ positively selected. The CDR3 protein is CASRPGGPHYGYTF. As DNA, the CDR3 is TGTGCCAGCAGGCCCGGGGGACCCCACTATGGCTACACCTTC. The full variable domain, with the rest looked up from reference TRBV5-8 and TRBJ1-2, is EAGVTQSPTHLIKTRGQQATLRCSPISGHTSVYWYQQALGLGLQFLLWYDEGEERNRGNFPPRFSGRQFPNYSSELNVNALELEDSALYLCASRPGGPHYGYTFGSGTRLTVV.